This TCR beta chain was sequenced in a study of blood T cell repertoires in COVID-19. Germline V lookup: CDR1 GTSNPN, CDR2 SVGIG (reference sequence). CDR3 length equals 14 residues. The ends lost 4 bases at V and 4 bases at J; junction bases unmatched: 4. Here immunoSEQ multiplex PCR was the method, and the copy in TCRdb shows in-frame clones only, minus some. The sample lists roughly 150,000 clones; 80% were seen once. This chain connects TRBV30 to TRBJ2-2; 9 bases align to TRBD1. This sequence was found in a man aged 55-75 years with acute or convalescent COVID-19. The source material was peripheral blood. This CDR3 reads CAWMGGQGTGELFF. The CDR3 bases are TGTGCCTGGATGGGGGGACAGGGCACCGGGGAGCTGTTTTTT.